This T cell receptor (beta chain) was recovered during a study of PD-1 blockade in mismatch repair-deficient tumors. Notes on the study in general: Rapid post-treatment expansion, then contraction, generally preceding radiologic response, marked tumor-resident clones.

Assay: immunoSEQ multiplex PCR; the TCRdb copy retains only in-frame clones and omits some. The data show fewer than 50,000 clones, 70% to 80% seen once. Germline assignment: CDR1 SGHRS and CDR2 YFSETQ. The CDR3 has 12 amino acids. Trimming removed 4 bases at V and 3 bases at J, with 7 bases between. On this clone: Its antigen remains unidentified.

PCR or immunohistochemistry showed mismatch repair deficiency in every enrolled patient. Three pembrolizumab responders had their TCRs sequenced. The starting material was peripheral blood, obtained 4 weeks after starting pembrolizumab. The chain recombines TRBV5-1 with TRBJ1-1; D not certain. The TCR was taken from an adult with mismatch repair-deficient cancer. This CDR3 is CASSSGYTEAFF. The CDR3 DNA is TGCGCCAGCAGCAGTGGGTACACTGAAGCTTTCTTT.